The clone carrying this T cell receptor (beta chain) occurred a few times. What it recognizes is unknown. TCRdb redid the calling of the 5' RACE reads with MiXCR, one entry per CDR3 protein. The sample includes under 250,000 distinct CDR3 sequences, about a tenth of them seen just once. The sample originates from a study of identical twins. The J segment lost 8 bases and the V segment lost 0 bases, leaving 3 bases of the junction unmatched. Germline V gene data show CDR1 as SGHVS and CDR2 as FQNEAQ. The CDR3 sequence is 15 residues long. The study's findings and limits: Conclusions relied on cross-sectional statistical analysis, not following the same donors.

The sample comprised memory (CD45RO+) T cells sorted from blood. This clonotype originated in a woman younger than 30 in good health. This chain links TRBV7-8 with TRBJ2-1; 11 nucleotides align to TRBD2. CDR3 loop: CASSLAASGGYEQFF. The DNA of the CDR3 is TGTGCCAGCAGCTTAGCGGCTAGCGGGGGGTATGAGCAGTTCTTC.